This T cell receptor (beta chain) was identified in a study of identical twins. TCRdb re-analysed the 5' RACE reads in MiXCR, keeping a single row per CDR3 protein. The table shows 600,000 to 700,000 distinct CDR3 sequences, with 21% occurring only once. Per germline, CDR1 SQVTM and CDR2 ANQGSEA. This CDR3 has 12 residues. V gave up 8 bases and J gave up 4 bases; unmatched junction bases: 4. This same sample was also taken into another study, of T cells expressing NK-cell markers.

The TCR was taken from a woman aged 18-35 years in good health. The material sequenced was PBMCs. This chain joins TRBV29-1 and TRBJ2-3; the match to TRBD1 covers 9 bases. In DNA, the CDR3 is TGCAGCAAAACAGGGGGCGCAGATACGCAGTATTTT. It codes for CSKTGGADTQYF.